Sequencing of this T cell receptor (beta chain) was carried out in a study of T cell responses to AZD1222 COVID-19 vaccine. As to this clone: Its antigen remains unidentified.

V lost 6 bases and J 2 bases, leaving 8 bases between the germline ends. The CDR3 is 12 residues long. CDR1 WNHNN and CDR2 SYGVQD come from the germline V gene (reference sequence). Study-wide results and caveats: The sample set comprised mostly white British donors with more females, and clonal diversity was possibly underestimated.

TCRdb's copy holds only in-frame clones and misses some; the assay was immunoSEQ multiplex PCR. This table holds 150,000 to 200,000 clones, 94% found once. Sequencing was performed on peripheral blood, taken 28 days after the second AZD1222 dose. The rearrangement uses TRBV10-1 and TRBJ2-7; D gene ambiguous. The source of this sequence is an adult who received the AZD1222 COVID-19 vaccine. The CDR3 is CASSPGPYEQYF. The CDR3 DNA follows: TGCGCCAGCAGCCCCGGACCCTACGAGCAGTACTTC.